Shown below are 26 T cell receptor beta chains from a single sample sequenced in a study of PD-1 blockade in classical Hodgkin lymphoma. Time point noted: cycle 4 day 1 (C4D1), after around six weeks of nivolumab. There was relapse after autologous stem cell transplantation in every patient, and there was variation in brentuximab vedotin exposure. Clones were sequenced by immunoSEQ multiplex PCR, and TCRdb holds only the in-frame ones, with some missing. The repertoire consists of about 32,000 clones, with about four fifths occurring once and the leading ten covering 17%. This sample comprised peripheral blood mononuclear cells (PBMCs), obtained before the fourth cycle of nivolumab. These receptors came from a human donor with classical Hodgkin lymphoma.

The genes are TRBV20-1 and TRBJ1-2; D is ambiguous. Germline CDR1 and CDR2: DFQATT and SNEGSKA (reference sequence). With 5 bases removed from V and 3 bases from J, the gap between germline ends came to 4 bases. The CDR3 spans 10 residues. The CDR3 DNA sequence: TGCAGTGCTTGGGACTATGGCTACACCTTC. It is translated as CSAWDYGYTF.

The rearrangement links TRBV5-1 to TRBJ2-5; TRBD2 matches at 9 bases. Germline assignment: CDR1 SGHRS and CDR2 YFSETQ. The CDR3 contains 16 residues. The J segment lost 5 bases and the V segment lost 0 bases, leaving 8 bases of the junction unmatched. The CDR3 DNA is TGCGCCAGCAGCTTGGCCTACGGACTAGCGCAGGAGACCCAGTACTTC. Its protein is CASSLAYGLAQETQYF.

The CDR3, as DNA: TGTGCCAGCAGGACGACAGCCGGCAATCAGCCCCAGCATTTT. Encoded protein: CASRTTAGNQPQHF. This chain links TRBV6-6 with TRBJ1-5; possibly TRBD1 for D (5 bases). The CDR3 covers 14 residues. CDR1 and CDR2 (germline): MNHNY, SVGAGI (reference sequence). Trimming removed 6 bases from V and 2 bases from J, with 11 bases in between.

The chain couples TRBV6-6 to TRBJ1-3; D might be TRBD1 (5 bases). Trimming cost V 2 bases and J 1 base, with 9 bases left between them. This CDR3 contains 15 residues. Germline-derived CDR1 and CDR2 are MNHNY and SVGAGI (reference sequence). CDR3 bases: TGTGCCAGCAGTTACCGACAGCTTTCTGGAAACACCATATATTTT. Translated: CASSYRQLSGNTIYF.

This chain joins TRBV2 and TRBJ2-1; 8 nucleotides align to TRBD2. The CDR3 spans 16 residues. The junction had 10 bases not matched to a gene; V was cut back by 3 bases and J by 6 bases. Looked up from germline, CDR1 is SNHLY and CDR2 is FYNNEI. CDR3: CASSDPGTRDFNEQFF. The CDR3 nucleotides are TGTGCCAGCAGTGATCCCGGGACTAGAGATTTCAATGAGCAGTTCTTC.

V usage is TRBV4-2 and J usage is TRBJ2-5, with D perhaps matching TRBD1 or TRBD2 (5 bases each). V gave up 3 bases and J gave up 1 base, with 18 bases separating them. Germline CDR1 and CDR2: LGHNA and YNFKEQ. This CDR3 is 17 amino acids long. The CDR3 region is CASSQGQSGTPQETQYF. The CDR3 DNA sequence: TGTGCCAGCAGCCAGGGCCAAAGTGGGACCCCCCAAGAGACCCAGTACTTC.

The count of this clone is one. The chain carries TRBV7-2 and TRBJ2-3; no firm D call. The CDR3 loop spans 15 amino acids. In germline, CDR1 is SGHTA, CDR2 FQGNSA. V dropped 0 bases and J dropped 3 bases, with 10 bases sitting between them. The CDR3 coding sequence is TGTGCCAGCAGCTTAGCTACGAGTGGAACAGATACGCAGTATTTT. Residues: CASSLATSGTDTQYF.

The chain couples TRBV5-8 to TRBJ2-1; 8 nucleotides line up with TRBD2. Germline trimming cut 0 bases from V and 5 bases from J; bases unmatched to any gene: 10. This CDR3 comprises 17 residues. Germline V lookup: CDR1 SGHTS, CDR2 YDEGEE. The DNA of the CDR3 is TGTGCCAGCAGCTTGGTACCGGGAGGGCCGGTAAACAATGAGCAGTTCTTC. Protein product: CASSLVPGGPVNNEQFF.

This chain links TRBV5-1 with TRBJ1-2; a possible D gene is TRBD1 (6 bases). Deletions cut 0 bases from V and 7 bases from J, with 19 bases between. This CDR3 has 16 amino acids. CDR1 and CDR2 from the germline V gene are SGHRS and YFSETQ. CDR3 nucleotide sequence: TGCGCCAGCAGCTTGGAGGGGGGTTGGACCTTGGGTGGCTACACCTTC. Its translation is CASSLEGGWTLGGYTF.

The CDR3 spells CASSSAAGVVGELFF. Written as DNA, the CDR3 is TGTGCCAGCAGTTCCGCGGCGGGAGTGGTCGGGGAGCTGTTTTTT. V is TRBV28 and J is TRBJ2-2, with TRBD2 matching over 7 bases. The CDR3 spans 15 residues. V trimming: 4 bases; J trimming: 7 bases; junction bases outside the gene matches: 9. Germline V CDR1 and CDR2: MDHEN, SYDVKM. Full variable domain (remainder filled in from reference TRBV28 and TRBJ2-2): DVKVTQSSRYLVKRTGEKVFLECVQDMDHENMFWYRQDPGLGLRLIYFSYDVKMKEKGDIPEGYSVSREKKERFSLILESASTNQTSMYLCASSSAAGVVGELFFGEGSRLTVL.

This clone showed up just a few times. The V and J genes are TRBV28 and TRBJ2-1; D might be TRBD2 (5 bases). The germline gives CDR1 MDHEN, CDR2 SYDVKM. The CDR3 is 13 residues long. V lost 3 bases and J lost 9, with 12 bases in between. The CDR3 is CASSLGASREQFF. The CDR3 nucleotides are TGTGCCAGCAGTTTGGGAGCGTCTCGTGAGCAGTTCTTC.

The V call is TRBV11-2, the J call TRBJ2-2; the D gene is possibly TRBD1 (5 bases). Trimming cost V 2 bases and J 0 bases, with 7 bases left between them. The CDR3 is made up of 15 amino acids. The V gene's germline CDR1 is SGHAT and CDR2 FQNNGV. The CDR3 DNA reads TGTGCCAGCAGCTTATGGGGCACGAACACCGGGGAGCTGTTTTTT. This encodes CASSLWGTNTGELFF.

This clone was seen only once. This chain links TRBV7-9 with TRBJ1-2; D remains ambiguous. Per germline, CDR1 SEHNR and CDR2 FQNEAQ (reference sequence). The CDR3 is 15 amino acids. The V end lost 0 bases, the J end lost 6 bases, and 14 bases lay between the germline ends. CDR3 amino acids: CASSLARGPKDGYTF. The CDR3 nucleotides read TGTGCCAGCAGCTTAGCCAGAGGACCGAAGGATGGCTACACCTTC.

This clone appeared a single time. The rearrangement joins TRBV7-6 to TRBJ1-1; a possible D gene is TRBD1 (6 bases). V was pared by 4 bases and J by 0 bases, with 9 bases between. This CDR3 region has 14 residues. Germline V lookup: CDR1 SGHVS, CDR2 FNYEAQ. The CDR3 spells CASSSTGMNTEAFF. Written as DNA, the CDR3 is TGTGCCAGCAGCTCTACAGGGATGAACACTGAAGCTTTCTTT.

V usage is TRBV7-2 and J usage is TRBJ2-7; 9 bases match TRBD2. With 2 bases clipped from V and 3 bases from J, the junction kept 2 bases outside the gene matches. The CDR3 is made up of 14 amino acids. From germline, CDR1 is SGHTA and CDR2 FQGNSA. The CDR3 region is CASSLSGRSYEQYF. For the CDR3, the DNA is TGTGCCAGCAGCTTAAGCGGGAGGAGCTACGAGCAGTACTTC.

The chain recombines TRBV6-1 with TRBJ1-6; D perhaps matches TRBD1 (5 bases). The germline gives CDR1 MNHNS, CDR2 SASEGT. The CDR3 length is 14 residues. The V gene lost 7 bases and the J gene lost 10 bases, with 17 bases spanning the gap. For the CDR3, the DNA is TGTGCCAGCATCCCACCCCTGGGGGAATCACCCCTCCACTTT. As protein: CASIPPLGESPLHF.

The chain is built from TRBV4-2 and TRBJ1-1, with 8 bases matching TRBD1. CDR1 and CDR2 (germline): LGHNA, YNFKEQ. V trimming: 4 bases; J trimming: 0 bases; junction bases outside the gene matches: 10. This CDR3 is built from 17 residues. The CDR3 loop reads CASSLPGQGVMNTEAFF. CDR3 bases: TGTGCCAGCAGCCTCCCAGGACAGGGAGTCATGAACACTGAAGCTTTCTTT.

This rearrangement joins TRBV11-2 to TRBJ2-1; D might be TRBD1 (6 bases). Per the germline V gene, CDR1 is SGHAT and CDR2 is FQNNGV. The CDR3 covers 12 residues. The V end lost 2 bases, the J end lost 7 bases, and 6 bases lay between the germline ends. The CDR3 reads CASSLQGNEQFF. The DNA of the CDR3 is TGTGCCAGCAGCTTACAGGGGAATGAGCAGTTCTTC.

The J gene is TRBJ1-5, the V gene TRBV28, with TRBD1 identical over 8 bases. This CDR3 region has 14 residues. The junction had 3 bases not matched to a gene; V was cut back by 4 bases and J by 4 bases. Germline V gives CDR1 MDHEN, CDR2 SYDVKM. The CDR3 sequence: CASSSYRGNQPQHF. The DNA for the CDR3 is TGTGCCAGCAGTTCCTACAGGGGGAATCAGCCCCAGCATTTT.

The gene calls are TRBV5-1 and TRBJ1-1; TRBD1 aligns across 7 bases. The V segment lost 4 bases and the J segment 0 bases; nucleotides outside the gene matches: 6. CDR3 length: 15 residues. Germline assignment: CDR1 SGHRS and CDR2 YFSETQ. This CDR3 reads CASSLRQGMNTEAFF. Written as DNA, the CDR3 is TGCGCCAGCAGCCTAAGACAGGGTATGAACACTGAAGCTTTCTTT. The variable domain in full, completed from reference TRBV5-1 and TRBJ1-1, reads KAGVTQTPRYLIKTRGQQVTLSCSPISGHRSVSWYQQTPGQGLQFLFEYFSETQRNKGNFPGRFSGRQFSNSRSEMNVSTLELGDSALYLCASSLRQGMNTEAFFGQGTRLTVV.

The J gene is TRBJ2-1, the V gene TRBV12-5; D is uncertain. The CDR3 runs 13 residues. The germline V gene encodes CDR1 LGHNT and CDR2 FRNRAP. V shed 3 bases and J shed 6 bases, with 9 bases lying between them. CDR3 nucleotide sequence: TGTGCTAGTGGTTTACTGGTTGGCAATGAGCAGTTCTTC. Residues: CASGLLVGNEQFF.

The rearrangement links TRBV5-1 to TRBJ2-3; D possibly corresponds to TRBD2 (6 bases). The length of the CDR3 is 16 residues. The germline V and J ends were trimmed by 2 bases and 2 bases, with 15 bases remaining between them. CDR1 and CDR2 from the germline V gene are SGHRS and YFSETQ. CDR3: CASSLMLGGATDTQYF. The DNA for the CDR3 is TGCGCCAGCAGCTTAATGTTAGGAGGGGCCACAGATACGCAGTATTTT.

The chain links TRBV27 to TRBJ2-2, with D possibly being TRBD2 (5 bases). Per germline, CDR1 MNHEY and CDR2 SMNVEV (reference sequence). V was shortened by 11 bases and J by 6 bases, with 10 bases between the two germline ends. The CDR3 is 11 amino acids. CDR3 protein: CALRESGELFF. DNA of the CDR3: TGTGCCCTGAGGGAGTCCGGGGAGCTGTTTTTT.

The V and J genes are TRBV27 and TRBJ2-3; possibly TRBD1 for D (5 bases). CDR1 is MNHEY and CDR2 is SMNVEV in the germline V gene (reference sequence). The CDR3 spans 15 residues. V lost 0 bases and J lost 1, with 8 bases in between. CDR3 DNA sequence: TGTGCCAGCAGTTTATCACCAGGGCGCACAGATACGCAGTATTTT. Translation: CASSLSPGRTDTQYF.

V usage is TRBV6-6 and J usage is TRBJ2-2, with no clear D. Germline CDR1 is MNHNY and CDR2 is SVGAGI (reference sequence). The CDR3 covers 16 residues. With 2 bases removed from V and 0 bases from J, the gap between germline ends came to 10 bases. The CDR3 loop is CASSYLGPPNTGELFF. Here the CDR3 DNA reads TGTGCCAGCAGTTACCTTGGGCCCCCGAACACCGGGGAGCTGTTTTTT.

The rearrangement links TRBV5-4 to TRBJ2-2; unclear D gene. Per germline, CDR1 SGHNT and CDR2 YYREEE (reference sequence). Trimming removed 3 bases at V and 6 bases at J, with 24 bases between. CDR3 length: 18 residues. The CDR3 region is CASSSSLPGRVVAGELFF. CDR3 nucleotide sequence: TGTGCCAGCAGCTCCTCCCTCCCTGGACGGGTGGTGGCCGGGGAGCTGTTTTTT.